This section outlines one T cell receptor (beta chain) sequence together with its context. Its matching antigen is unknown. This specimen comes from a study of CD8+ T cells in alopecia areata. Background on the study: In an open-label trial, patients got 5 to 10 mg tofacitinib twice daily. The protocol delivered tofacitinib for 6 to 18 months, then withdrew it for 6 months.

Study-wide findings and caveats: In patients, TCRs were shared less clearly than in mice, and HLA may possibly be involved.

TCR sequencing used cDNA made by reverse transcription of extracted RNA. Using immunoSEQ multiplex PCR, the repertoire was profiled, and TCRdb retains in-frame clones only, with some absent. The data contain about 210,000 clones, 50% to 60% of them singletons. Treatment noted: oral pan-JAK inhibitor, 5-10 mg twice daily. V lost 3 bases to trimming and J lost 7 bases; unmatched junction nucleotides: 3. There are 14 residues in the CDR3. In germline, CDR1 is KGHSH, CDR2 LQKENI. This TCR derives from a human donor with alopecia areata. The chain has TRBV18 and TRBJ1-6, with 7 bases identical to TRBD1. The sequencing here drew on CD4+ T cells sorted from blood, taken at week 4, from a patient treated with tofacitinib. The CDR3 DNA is TGTGCCAGCTCACCGGACAGGTCCAATTCACCCCTCCACTTT. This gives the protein CASSPDRSNSPLHF.